A single sample is the source of the 25 T cell receptor beta chains below, sequenced in a study of beta chain features in type 1 diabetes. Whole-study results and caveats: All four CD4+ subsets from Type 1 diabetes patients carried moderately but significantly shorter TCRB CDR3s.

These TCRs are of unknown antigen specificity. The entirety of the isolated RNA underwent reverse transcription, so expressed TCRB transcripts were sequenced. Assay: immunoSEQ multiplex PCR; the TCRdb copy retains only in-frame clones and omits some. The sample gives around 250,000 clones, 11% to 15% of which show up once; roughly 0.02% is in the top ten. The source material was naive CD4+ T cells from blood. These receptors all come from a man aged 25-45 years with type 1 diabetes.

J is TRBJ1-1 and V is TRBV5-5; D remains unclear. Germline V gene lookup returns CDR1 SGHKS and CDR2 YYEKEE (reference sequence). There are 13 residues in the CDR3. V dropped 4 bases and J dropped 1 base, with 8 bases sitting between them. CDR3 nucleotide sequence: TGTGCCAGCAGCGTCCAAGCGAACACTGAAGCTTTCTTT. Translation: CASSVQANTEAFF.

V usage is TRBV25-1 and J usage is TRBJ2-3; 8 bases map to TRBD2. This CDR3 is 16 amino acids long. The junction had 8 bases not matched to a gene; V was cut back by 4 bases and J by 2 bases. Germline V CDR1 and CDR2: MGHDK, SYGVNS. The CDR3 sequence: CASSALAGGLTDTQYF. CDR3 DNA: TGTGCCAGCAGTGCCCTCGCGGGGGGCCTCACAGATACGCAGTATTTT.

The V call is TRBV6-6, the J call TRBJ2-7; D call uncertain. Trimming stripped 7 bases from V and 0 bases from J, with 10 bases between. Germline CDR1 MNHNY, CDR2 SVGAGI (reference sequence). The CDR3 is 13 residues long. The CDR3 nucleotides read TGTGCCAGCACCCCCGGCGGCTCCTACGAGCAGTACTTC. This gives the protein CASTPGGSYEQYF.

The V call is TRBV28, the J call TRBJ1-6; D is perhaps TRBD1 (5 bases). With 6 bases removed from V and 3 bases from J, the gap between germline ends came to 12 bases. The CDR3 covers 15 residues. The V gene's germline CDR1 is MDHEN and CDR2 SYDVKM. The CDR3 protein is CASRHGQIYNSPLHF. CDR3 DNA sequence: TGTGCCAGCAGGCACGGACAAATCTATAATTCACCCCTCCACTTT.

This clone was seen only a few times. DNA of the CDR3: TGCAGCGCCGGACGGGCGGGATATGGCTACACCTTC. Encoded protein: CSAGRAGYGYTF. This chain uses TRBV29-1 with TRBJ1-2; D ambiguous. The germline V gene has CDR1 SQVTM and CDR2 ANQGSEA. CDR3 length: 12 residues. V was shortened by 7 bases and J by 5 bases, with 14 bases between the two germline ends.

In nucleotides, the CDR3 is TGTGCCAGCTCACCCTCCGGGACAGGCACTGAAGCTTTCTTT. Protein sequence: CASSPSGTGTEAFF. The rearrangement uses TRBV18 and TRBJ1-1; 8 bases agree with TRBD1. The germline V gene has CDR1 KGHSH and CDR2 LQKENI. Unmatched junction bases numbered 4, after V lost 3 bases and J lost 4 bases. The CDR3 loop spans 14 amino acids. Looking up the rest from reference TRBV18 and TRBJ1-1 gives the full variable domain: NAGVMQNPRHLVRRRGQEARLRCSPMKGHSHVYWYRQLPEEGLKFMVYLQKENIIDESGMPKERFSAEFPKEGPSILRIQQVVRGDSAAYFCASSPSGTGTEAFFGQGTRLTVV.

This clone was counted between two and nine times. V is TRBV11-3 and J is TRBJ2-2, with unresolved D. Germline V gene lookup returns CDR1 SGHNT and CDR2 YENEEA. Trimming shortened V by 3 bases and J by 3 bases, and 8 bases separated the two germline ends. The CDR3 totals 14 residues. The CDR3, as DNA: TGTGCCAGCAGCTTGTCAGGATACACCGGGGAGCTGTTTTTT. Translated: CASSLSGYTGELFF.

This rearrangement joins TRBV11-2 to TRBJ2-3, with D perhaps matching TRBD2 (5 bases). The V end lost 7 bases, the J end lost 2 bases, and 16 bases lay between the germline ends. Looked up from germline, CDR1 is SGHAT and CDR2 is FQNNGV. The CDR3 has 15 residues. The CDR3 DNA reads TGTGCCAGCAAAGGGATTGACTACCCCACAGATACGCAGTATTTT. It yields the protein CASKGIDYPTDTQYF.

Here the CDR3 reads CAWSEGQHRAQHF. In DNA, the CDR3 is TGTGCCTGGAGTGAGGGACAGCACCGAGCCCAGCATTTT. The chain couples TRBV30 to TRBJ1-5; TRBD1 matches at 7 bases. J gave up 11 bases and V 1 base, and 8 bases lay outside the gene matches. CDR3 length equals 13 residues. The V gene's germline CDR1 is GTSNPN and CDR2 SVGIG (reference sequence).

The rearrangement joins TRBV6-6 to TRBJ1-4; D not resolved. The V and J ends lost 5 bases and 8 bases respectively, with 21 bases between them. CDR3 length: 16 residues. Germline V lookup: CDR1 MNHNY, CDR2 SVGAGI (reference sequence). This chain's CDR3 is CASSRVLGRIFEKLFF. The CDR3 coding sequence is TGTGCCAGCAGTCGCGTTCTCGGGAGGATTTTCGAAAAACTGTTTTTT.

This clone turned up a few times. The chain joins TRBV9 to TRBJ2-2; 7 nucleotides agree with TRBD2. The CDR3 is made up of 16 amino acids. The ends lost 0 bases at V and 4 bases at J; junction bases unmatched: 6. Germline V gene data show CDR1 as SGDLS and CDR2 as YYNGEE. The DNA for the CDR3 is TGTGCCAGCAGCGTAGGGGGGGGAGTAATCACCGGGGAGCTGTTTTTT. Protein product: CASSVGGGVITGELFF. Complete variable domain (other parts from reference TRBV9 and TRBJ2-2): DSGVTQTPKHLITATGQRVTLRCSPRSGDLSVYWYQQSLDQGLQFLIQYYNGEERAKGNILERFSAQQFPDLHSELNLSSLELGDSALYFCASSVGGGVITGELFFGEGSRLTVL.

This clone has only a few counts. The chain is built from TRBV5-1 and TRBJ2-1; TRBD2 matches at 7 bases. The germline gives CDR1 SGHRS, CDR2 YFSETQ. The V and J ends lost 0 bases and 8 bases, in that order; junction bases with no gene match: 8. CDR3 length equals 15 residues. CDR3 nucleotide sequence: TGCGCCAGCAGCTTGGAGGCGGGAGTAGGCGATGAGCAGTTCTTC. Translating gives CASSLEAGVGDEQFF.

The chain uses TRBV5-1 and TRBJ2-1; 11 nucleotides line up with TRBD2. Trimming took 4 bases from V and 8 from J; bases not matched to a gene: 5. Germline V gives CDR1 SGHRS, CDR2 YFSETQ. This CDR3 has 14 amino acids. The CDR3 is CASSIGTSGYEQFF. The DNA of the CDR3 is TGCGCCAGCAGCATCGGGACTAGCGGATATGAGCAGTTCTTC.

This chain links TRBV7-2 with TRBJ1-5, with TRBD1 matching 7 bases. Unmatched junction bases numbered 9, after V lost 2 bases and J lost 5 bases. The CDR3 spans 16 residues. CDR1 and CDR2 (germline): SGHTA, FQGNSA. Written as DNA, the CDR3 is TGTGCCAGCAGCTTATGGGCGCCCGACAGGGATCAGCCCCAGCATTTT. This translates into CASSLWAPDRDQPQHF. The whole variable domain, remainder taken from reference TRBV7-2 and TRBJ1-5, is GAGVSQSPSNKVTEKGKDVELRCDPISGHTALYWYRQSLGQGLEFLIYFQGNSAPDKSGLPSDRFSAERTGGSVSTLTIQRTQQEDSAVYLCASSLWAPDRDQPQHFGDGTRLSIL.

This clone was seen a few times. The CDR3 bases are TGTGCCAGCAGCGAAGGACAGGGGACCAATGAGCAGTTCTTC. This codes for CASSEGQGTNEQFF. The chain links TRBV7-9 to TRBJ2-1; 9 bases align to TRBD1. Germline V gives CDR1 SEHNR, CDR2 FQNEAQ (reference sequence). V shed 5 bases and J 6 bases; nucleotides not matched to a gene: 5. This CDR3 is 14 amino acids long.

The V gene is TRBV6-1, the J gene TRBJ1-2; 9 bases match TRBD1. V trimming: 0 bases; J trimming: 5 bases; junction bases outside the gene matches: 1. The CDR3 is 14 residues long. Germline V gene data show CDR1 as MNHNS and CDR2 as SASEGT. CDR3: CASSEAGTGYGYTF. In nucleotides, the CDR3 is TGTGCCAGCAGTGAAGCCGGGACAGGGTATGGCTACACCTTC.

This clone was detected a few times. The chain couples TRBV7-8 to TRBJ1-5; D call uncertain. The CDR3 runs to 13 residues. In germline, CDR1 is SGHVS, CDR2 FQNEAQ. V was trimmed by 0 bases and J by 5 bases, leaving 5 bases between them. CDR3 loop: CASSLAQDQPQHF. The CDR3 DNA sequence: TGTGCCAGCAGCTTAGCGCAGGATCAGCCCCAGCATTTT.

This clone was seen a few times. The rearrangement uses TRBV9 and TRBJ2-2; tentative D call: TRBD1 (6 bases). The CDR3 contains 17 residues. V lost 0 bases and J 1 base, leaving 13 bases between the germline ends. Per germline, CDR1 SGDLS and CDR2 YYNGEE. In DNA form, the CDR3 reads TGTGCCAGCAGCGTAGGGCAGGGGATGAAGAACACCGGGGAGCTGTTTTTT. As protein: CASSVGQGMKNTGELFF.

The V and J genes are TRBV7-9 and TRBJ2-3; a possible D gene is TRBD1 (6 bases). V lost 1 base, J lost 1 base, and 9 bases lay in between. This CDR3 region has 15 residues. CDR1 is SEHNR, CDR2 FQNEAQ, per germline (reference sequence). The CDR3 protein is CASSLVPGGTDTQYF. CDR3 DNA sequence: TGTGCCAGCAGCTTAGTTCCAGGGGGCACAGATACGCAGTATTTT.

This clone was seen only a few times. This chain uses TRBV2 with TRBJ2-1; D unresolved. Trimming stripped 4 bases from V and 0 bases from J, with 4 bases between. The CDR3 is made up of 13 amino acids. Looked up from germline, CDR1 is SNHLY and CDR2 is FYNNEI. The chain's CDR3 is CASSGSSYNEQFF. DNA for the CDR3: TGTGCCAGCAGTGGCAGCTCCTACAATGAGCAGTTCTTC.

V and J are TRBV29-1 and TRBJ1-1; the D is unclear. Germline lookup yields CDR1 SQVTM and CDR2 ANQGSEA. Trimming cost V 5 bases and J 4 bases, with 14 bases left between them. The CDR3 sequence is 13 residues long. CDR3 DNA sequence: TGCAGCGTTTTCCGCAGGTTGGCCACTGAAGCTTTCTTT. It specifies CSVFRRLATEAFF.

The rearrangement joins TRBV5-1 to TRBJ2-7; 7 bases align to TRBD1. CDR1 SGHRS and CDR2 YFSETQ come from the germline V gene. The CDR3 runs 15 residues. After removal of 2 bases from V and 4 bases from J, the junction contained 9 bases not matched to a gene. The CDR3 DNA reads as TGCGCCAGCAGCTTACAACAGGGGCCCCCTTACGAGCAGTACTTC. It is translated as CASSLQQGPPYEQYF.

This chain uses TRBV19 with TRBJ1-5; the D gene is possibly TRBD1 (5 bases). V gave up 3 bases and J gave up 3 bases, with 12 bases separating them. Germline CDR1 reads LNHDA; CDR2 reads SQIVND (reference sequence). The CDR3 is 15 amino acids. CDR3 sequence reads: CASSILTDANQPQHF. The DNA of the CDR3 is TGTGCCAGTAGTATCCTGACAGATGCCAATCAGCCCCAGCATTTT. Together with reference TRBV19 and TRBJ1-5, the CDR3 gives the full variable domain: DGGITQSPKYLFRKEGQNVTLSCEQNLNHDAMYWYRQDPGQGLRLIYYSQIVNDFQKGDIAEGYSVSREKKESFPLTVTSAQKNPTAFYLCASSILTDANQPQHFGDGTRLSIL.

This chain joins TRBV18 and TRBJ2-1; 9 bases agree with TRBD2. The V and J ends lost 0 bases and 1 base, in that order; junction bases with no gene match: 4. The germline gives CDR1 KGHSH, CDR2 LQKENI. The CDR3 contains 17 residues. CDR3 residues: CASSPPDSGGSYNEQFF. The CDR3 bases are TGTGCCAGCTCACCACCTGATAGCGGGGGATCCTACAATGAGCAGTTCTTC.

This clone has only a few counts. Other DNA variants within this sample encode the same CDR3. The V and J genes are TRBV4-1 and TRBJ1-5; perhaps TRBD1 as D (5 bases). The germline V and J ends were trimmed by 0 bases and 1 base, with 7 bases remaining between them. CDR3 length: 15 residues. Germline V CDR1 and CDR2: MGHRA, YSYEKL. The CDR3 DNA sequence: TGCGCCAGCAGCCAAGACGGGGGAAGCAATCAGCCCCAGCATTTT. This sequence encodes CASSQDGGSNQPQHF.